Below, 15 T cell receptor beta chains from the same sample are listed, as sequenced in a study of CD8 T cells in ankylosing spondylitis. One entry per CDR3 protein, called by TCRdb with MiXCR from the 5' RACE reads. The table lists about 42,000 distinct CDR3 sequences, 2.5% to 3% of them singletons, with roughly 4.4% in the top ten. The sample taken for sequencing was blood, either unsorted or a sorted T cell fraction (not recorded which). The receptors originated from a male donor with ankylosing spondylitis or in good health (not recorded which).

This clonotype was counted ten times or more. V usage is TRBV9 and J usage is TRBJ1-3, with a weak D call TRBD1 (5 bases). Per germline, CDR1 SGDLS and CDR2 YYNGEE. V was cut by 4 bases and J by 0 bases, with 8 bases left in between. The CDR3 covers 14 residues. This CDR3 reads CASSPGFSGNTIYF. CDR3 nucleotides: TGTGCCAGCAGCCCAGGGTTCTCTGGAAACACCATATATTTT.

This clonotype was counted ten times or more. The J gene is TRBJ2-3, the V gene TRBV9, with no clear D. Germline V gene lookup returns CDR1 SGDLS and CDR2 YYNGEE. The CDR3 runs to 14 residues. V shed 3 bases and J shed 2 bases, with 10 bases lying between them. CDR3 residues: CASSGPTPTDTQYF. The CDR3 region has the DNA TGTGCCAGCAGCGGACCGACCCCCACAGATACGCAGTATTTT. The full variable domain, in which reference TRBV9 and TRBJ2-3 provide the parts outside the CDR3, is DSGVTQTPKHLITATGQRVTLRCSPRSGDLSVYWYQQSLDQGLQFLIQYYNGEERAKGNILERFSAQQFPDLHSELNLSSLELGDSALYFCASSGPTPTDTQYFGPGTRLTVL.

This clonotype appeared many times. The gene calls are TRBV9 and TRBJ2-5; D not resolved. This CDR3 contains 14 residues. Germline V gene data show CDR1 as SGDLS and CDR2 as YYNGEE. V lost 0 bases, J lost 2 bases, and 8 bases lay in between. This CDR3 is CASSVGSDQETQYF. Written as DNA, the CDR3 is TGTGCCAGCAGCGTAGGGAGCGATCAAGAGACCCAGTACTTC.

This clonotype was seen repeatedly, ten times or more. CDR3 loop: CASSVEADEKLFF. In nucleotides, the CDR3 is TGTGCCAGCAGCGTAGAGGCCGATGAAAAACTGTTTTTT. The chain combines TRBV9 with TRBJ1-4; no clear D gene. This CDR3 has 13 residues. The V gene's germline CDR1 is SGDLS and CDR2 YYNGEE. V lost 0 bases and J lost 6, with 6 bases in between.

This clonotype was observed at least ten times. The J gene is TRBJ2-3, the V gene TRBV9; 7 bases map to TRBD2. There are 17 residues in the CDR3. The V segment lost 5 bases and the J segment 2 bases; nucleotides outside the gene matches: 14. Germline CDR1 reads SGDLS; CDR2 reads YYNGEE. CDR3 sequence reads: CASSSMKQAGLTDTQYF. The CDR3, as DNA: TGTGCCAGCAGTTCTATGAAACAAGCGGGACTCACAGATACGCAGTATTTT.

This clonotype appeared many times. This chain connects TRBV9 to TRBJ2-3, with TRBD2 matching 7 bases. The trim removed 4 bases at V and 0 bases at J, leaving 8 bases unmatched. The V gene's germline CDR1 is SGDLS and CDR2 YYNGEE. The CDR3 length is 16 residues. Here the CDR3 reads CASSFQGSGSTDTQYF. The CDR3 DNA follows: TGTGCCAGCAGCTTCCAGGGTAGCGGGAGCACAGATACGCAGTATTTT. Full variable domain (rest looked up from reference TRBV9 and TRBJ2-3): DSGVTQTPKHLITATGQRVTLRCSPRSGDLSVYWYQQSLDQGLQFLIQYYNGEERAKGNILERFSAQQFPDLHSELNLSSLELGDSALYFCASSFQGSGSTDTQYFGPGTRLTVL.

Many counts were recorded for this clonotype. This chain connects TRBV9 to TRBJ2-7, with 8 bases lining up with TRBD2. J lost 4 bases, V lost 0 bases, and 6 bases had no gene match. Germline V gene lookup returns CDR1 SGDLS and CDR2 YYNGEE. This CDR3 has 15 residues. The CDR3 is CASSVGGTRGYEQYF. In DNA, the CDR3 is TGTGCCAGCAGCGTAGGTGGGACTAGAGGGTACGAGCAGTACTTC.

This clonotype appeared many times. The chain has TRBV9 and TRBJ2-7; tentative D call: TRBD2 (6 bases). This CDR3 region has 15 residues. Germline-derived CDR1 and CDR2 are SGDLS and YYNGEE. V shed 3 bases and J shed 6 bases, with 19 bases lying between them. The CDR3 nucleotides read TGTGCCAGCAGCGCCCGAGCGGAGGGGACTTTCGAGCAGTACTTC. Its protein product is CASSARAEGTFEQYF.

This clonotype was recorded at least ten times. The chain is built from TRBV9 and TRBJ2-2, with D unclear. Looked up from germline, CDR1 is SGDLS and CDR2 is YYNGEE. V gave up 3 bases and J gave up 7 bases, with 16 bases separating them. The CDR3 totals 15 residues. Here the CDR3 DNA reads TGTGCCAGCAGCGAGGGTCTCCCCGCCCTCGGGGAGCTGTTTTTT. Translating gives CASSEGLPALGELFF.

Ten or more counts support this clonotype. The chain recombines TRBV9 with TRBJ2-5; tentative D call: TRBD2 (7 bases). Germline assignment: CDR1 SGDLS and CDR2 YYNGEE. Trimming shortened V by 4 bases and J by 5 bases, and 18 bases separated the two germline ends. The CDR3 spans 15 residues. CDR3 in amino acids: CASSLRGLSEETQYF. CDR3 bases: TGTGCCAGCAGCCTCAGGGGACTATCGGAGGAGACCCAGTACTTC. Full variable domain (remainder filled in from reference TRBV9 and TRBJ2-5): DSGVTQTPKHLITATGQRVTLRCSPRSGDLSVYWYQQSLDQGLQFLIQYYNGEERAKGNILERFSAQQFPDLHSELNLSSLELGDSALYFCASSLRGLSEETQYFGPGTRLLVL.

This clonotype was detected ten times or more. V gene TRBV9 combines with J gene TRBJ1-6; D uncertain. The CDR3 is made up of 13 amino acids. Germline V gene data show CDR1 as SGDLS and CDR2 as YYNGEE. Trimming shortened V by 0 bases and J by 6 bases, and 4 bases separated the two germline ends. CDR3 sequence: CASSVDSNSPLHF. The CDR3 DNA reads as TGTGCCAGCAGCGTAGACAGTAATTCACCCCTCCACTTT. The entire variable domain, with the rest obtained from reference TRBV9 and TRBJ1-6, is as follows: DSGVTQTPKHLITATGQRVTLRCSPRSGDLSVYWYQQSLDQGLQFLIQYYNGEERAKGNILERFSAQQFPDLHSELNLSSLELGDSALYFCASSVDSNSPLHFGNGTRLTVT.

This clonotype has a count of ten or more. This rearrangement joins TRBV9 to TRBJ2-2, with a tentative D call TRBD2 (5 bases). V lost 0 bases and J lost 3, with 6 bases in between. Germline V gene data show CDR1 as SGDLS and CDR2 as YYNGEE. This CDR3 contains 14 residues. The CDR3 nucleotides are TGTGCCAGCAGCGTAGGTAGCGACACCGGGGAGCTGTTTTTT. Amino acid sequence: CASSVGSDTGELFF.

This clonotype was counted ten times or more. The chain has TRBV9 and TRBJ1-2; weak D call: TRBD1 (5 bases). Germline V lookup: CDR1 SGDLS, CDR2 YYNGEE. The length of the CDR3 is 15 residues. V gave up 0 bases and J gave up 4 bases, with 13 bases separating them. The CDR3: CASSVAVGALYGYTF. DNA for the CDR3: TGTGCCAGCAGCGTAGCTGTAGGGGCCCTCTATGGCTACACCTTC.

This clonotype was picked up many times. CDR3: CASSARPGSGDTQYF. The DNA for the CDR3 is TGTGCCAGCAGCGCACGACCGGGCTCGGGAGATACGCAGTATTTT. The rearrangement links TRBV9 to TRBJ2-3, with D unresolved. Trimming stripped 3 bases from V and 5 bases from J, with 16 bases between. This CDR3 comprises 15 residues. In germline, CDR1 is SGDLS, CDR2 YYNGEE.

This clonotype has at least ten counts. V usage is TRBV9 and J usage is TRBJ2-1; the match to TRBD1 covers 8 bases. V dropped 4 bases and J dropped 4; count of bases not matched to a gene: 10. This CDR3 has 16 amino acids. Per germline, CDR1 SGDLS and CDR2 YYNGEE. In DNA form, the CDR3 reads TGTGCCAGCAGCCTATCGACAGGGGTGACGTACAATGAGCAGTTCTTC. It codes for CASSLSTGVTYNEQFF.